In its sample, the clone carrying this T cell receptor (beta chain) was seen once. Its antigen is still unknown. One end of the junction is discordant with germline, which a read error may explain. Each 20-30 mg portion of unsorted bulk tissue served as the source for co-extraction of RNA and DNA. CDR3 length: 15 residues. The sample is drawn from a study of tumor-infiltrating lymphocytes in primary liver carcinoma. Study-wide background: Patients, male and female, were 30 to 69 years old. Samples yielded about 3.5 to 8 million productive TCRbeta reads, similar across tissue types.

A constant-region primer primed TCR beta cDNA synthesis from about 530 ng of total RNA. Generation of the TCR beta libraries relied on three nested multiplex PCR rounds using slightly modified ARM-PCR. A C-beta reverse primer and TRBV1-TRBV30 forward primers served in each of the first two PCR rounds, at 10 cycles apiece. TCRdb processed the multiplex PCR reads anew with MiXCR; each CDR3 protein has one entry. The sample includes about 120,000 distinct CDR3 sequences, around 70% of them seen just once. Regarding the study as a whole: Blood had a significantly lower top-250-clone fraction than tumors did (p = 0.039).

The chain joins TRBV12-3 or TRBV12-4 to TRBJ2-1; weak D call: TRBD1 (5 bases). This TCR derives from a woman aged 60-70 years with primary liver carcinoma and hepatitis B virus infection. Sequencing input: tumor-adjacent normal liver tissue. The CDR3 DNA follows: TGTACCAGCAGTCCTTGGGGCGGATTTGGCAATGTGCAGTTCTTC. This encodes CTSSPWGGFGNVQFF.